These T cell receptor beta chains were read from a single sample in a study of breast tumors, draining lymph nodes, adjacent tissues. TCRdb redid the calling of the multiplex PCR reads with MiXCR, one entry per CDR3 protein. Here the sample spans fewer than 200,000 distinct CDR3 sequences, 30% to 35% being singletons. The sample was axillary lymph node tissue. The receptors here all came from a female donor with breast cancer. Some clones in this sample may be carry-over from other donors' samples. CDR3s include the opening cysteine and the closing phenylalanine or tryptophan. Fields, in order: J gene, V gene, clone size, D gene, CDR3 protein, CDR3 DNA. D genes are given only for firm matches. The size of a clone is reported for some rows only, either as once, few or many, or as a class for expanded clones.

J gene: TRBJ2-1; V gene: TRBV4-1; clone size: .; D gene: .; CDR3 protein: CASSPRAPYNEQFF; CDR3 DNA: TGCGCCAGCAGCCCCAGGGCACCCTACAATGAGCAGTTCTTC
J gene: TRBJ1-1; V gene: TRBV12-3/TRBV12-4; clone size: few; D gene: .; CDR3 protein: CASSLDRAGEAFF; CDR3 DNA: TGTGCCAGCAGTTTAGACAGGGCCGGCGAAGCTTTCTTT
J gene: TRBJ2-2; V gene: TRBV9; clone size: .; D gene: .; CDR3 protein: CASSVDWGTGELFF; CDR3 DNA: TGTGCCAGCAGCGTAGATTGGGGAACCGGGGAGCTGTTTTTT
J gene: TRBJ1-2; V gene: TRBV7-2; clone size: .; D gene: .; CDR3 protein: CASSLDGPIGTYVYIF; CDR3 DNA: TGTGCCAGCAGCTTAGATGGACCTATTGGCACCTATGTCTACATCTTC
J gene: TRBJ1-2; V gene: TRBV15; clone size: many; D gene: TRBD1; CDR3 protein: CATSRAGTGGFEGYTF; CDR3 DNA: TGTGCCACCAGCAGGGCTGGGACAGGCGGTTTTGAGGGCTACACCTTC
J gene: TRBJ1-2; V gene: TRBV2; clone size: many; D gene: .; CDR3 protein: CASSVTLLGYTF; CDR3 DNA: TGTGCCAGCAGTGTAACTCTACTTGGCTACACCTTC
J gene: TRBJ2-3; V gene: TRBV5-4; clone size: many; D gene: .; CDR3 protein: CASSLRGAIDTQYF; CDR3 DNA: TGTGCCAGCAGCTTGCGGGGGGCCATAGATACGCAGTATTTT
J gene: TRBJ2-7; V gene: TRBV6-1; clone size: few; D gene: .; CDR3 protein: CASSQRRTGRDEQYF; CDR3 DNA: TGTGCCAGCAGTCAACGCCGGACAGGGAGGGACGAGCAGTACTTC
J gene: TRBJ2-2; V gene: TRBV9; clone size: many; D gene: .; CDR3 protein: CASSGTAGSPGELFF; CDR3 DNA: TGTGCCAGCAGCGGGACGGCAGGGAGCCCCGGGGAGCTGTTTTTT
J gene: TRBJ2-1; V gene: TRBV4-2; clone size: .; D gene: .; CDR3 protein: CASSPAGGGSYNEQFF; CDR3 DNA: TGTGCCAGCAGCCCCGCCGGCGGGGGCTCATACAATGAGCAGTTCTTC